This TCR beta chain appears in the sequencing data of a study of Graves' ophthalmopathy and Graves' hyperthyroidism (dated by TCRdb to between 2017 and 2018). As for the study more broadly: Peripheral blood was collected before any treatment was given, at the time of initial diagnosis. The independent validation cohort included approximately 19 hyperthyroidism patients plus 17 patients who later progressed from hyperthyroidism to ophthalmopathy. The study used signatures of the TCR beta repertoire to tell Graves' ophthalmopathy apart from Graves' hyperthyroidism and to predict which patients would progress to ophthalmopathy. To explore V-J signatures distinguishing ophthalmopathy from hyperthyroidism, a discovery set of about 99 patients (more than 40 ophthalmopathy, about 57 stable hyperthyroidism) was enrolled. In total, under 150 blood samples were TCR-sequenced: fewer than 50 ophthalmopathy, approximately 80 hyperthyroidism and some 17 hyperthyroidism-to-ophthalmopathy patients. Following sampling, methimazole starting at 30 mg daily was administered to hyperthyroidism patients, and high-dose intravenous methylprednisolone was administered to ophthalmopathy patients. In five to seven hyperthyroidism patients, T-cell repertoires of thyroid tissue and blood were compared. The roughly 100 discovery patients were randomly split 7:3 into training and test sets.

For repertoire sequencing, TCR beta CDR3 regions were amplified from RNA transcripts. HTBI primers and the Qiagen OneStep RT-PCR kit were used in a first-round RT-PCR, which was followed by a second-round multiplex PCR, size selection and purification. Sequencing of the libraries was carried out on an Illumina HiSeq2000 in paired-end mode with 100 bp reads. Per the authors' processing: SOAPnuke was used for read processing, and reads with adapters, uncalled bases, a mean Phred below 15, or no exact constant-primer or identifier match were discarded. COPE v1.2.5 was used to merge high-quality paired reads. Clonotypes were defined as unique nucleotide sequences and were aligned to IMGT TRB V, D and J references using MiTCR v1.1. Analysis was restricted to V-J combinations with a frequency above 0.0001, which covered 99% to 99.2% of repertoires. A TCR clonal expansion and chaos score per V-J combination was defined as the ratio of F50 clonal expansion to chaos observed in the TCRdist matrix. Welch's t-statistics and random forest were used to reduce features to about a dozen V-J combinations, which were fed into a naive Bayes classifier. The similarity between thyroid and blood repertoires was quantified using the Morisita-Horn index. TCRdb applied fastp at Q25 and MiXCR to the public reads, then kept only in-frame beta chains. Entries that share a CDR3 protein sequence are merged under the most common genes and DNA. TCRdb assigned the V and J calls; the authors' analysis was not used. The sample table records about 420,000 distinct CDR3 sequences; around 21% of these occur just once. Of the sample, 2.5% to 3.5% is held by the ten largest clones.

Hyperthyroidism was defined as stable when no progression to ophthalmopathy occurred within 18 months of follow-up. Hyperthyroidism patients were newly diagnosed, with disease duration under 2 months, and aged 18 to 65 years. Patients with other autoimmune diseases, uncontrolled infections, pregnancy or lactation were excluded from the study. Clinical symptoms, serum thyroxine, TRAb, thyroid ultrasound and orbital computed tomography were used for diagnosis. PBMCs were isolated from about 9.2 ml of fresh peripheral blood by Ficoll-Paque density gradient centrifugation. Trizol reagent was used to extract the total RNA, and its quality was then checked on an Agilent 2100 Bioanalyzer. In the case of this clonotype: Its antigen is unknown. Base qualities were left out, and no much larger clone turns up one base away.

What the authors observed across the whole study: The 13-signature model separated ophthalmopathy from stable hyperthyroidism with over 85% sensitivity and 81.08% specificity in cross-validation, and 80%/75% in the test set. In validation, the model predicted ophthalmopathy progression with roughly 68% sensitivity and around 72% specificity; some 13 predicted patients were CT-confirmed with GO in a median of about 6.2 months. Most of the expanded thyroid clonotypes with a frequency above 0.001 were also detected in blood, and it was suggested that the thyroid immune response may be reflected by blood repertoires. No statistical method was used to predetermine the sample size, and group allocation was not hidden from the investigators.

This receptor was taken from a woman younger than 30 with stable Graves' hyperthyroidism. Donor details come from another sample of the same person, matched by shared clones. The sequenced sample was peripheral blood.

The CDR3 is CASSQHKQTDYGYTF. The nucleotides read TGTGCCAGCAGCCAACATAAACAGACAGACTATGGCTACACCTTC. The V and J segments used are TRBV9 and TRBJ1-2; possibly the D gene is TRBD1, per 5 matching bases. The germline V gene provides CDR1 SGDLS and CDR2 YYNGEE. The CDR3, cysteine through phenylalanine, is 15 amino acids long. Only the CDR3 part of the read is kept: 45 bases, read in frame from the first base. The V end loses 4 bases and the J end loses 3 bases, and a stretch of 16 bases separates them.